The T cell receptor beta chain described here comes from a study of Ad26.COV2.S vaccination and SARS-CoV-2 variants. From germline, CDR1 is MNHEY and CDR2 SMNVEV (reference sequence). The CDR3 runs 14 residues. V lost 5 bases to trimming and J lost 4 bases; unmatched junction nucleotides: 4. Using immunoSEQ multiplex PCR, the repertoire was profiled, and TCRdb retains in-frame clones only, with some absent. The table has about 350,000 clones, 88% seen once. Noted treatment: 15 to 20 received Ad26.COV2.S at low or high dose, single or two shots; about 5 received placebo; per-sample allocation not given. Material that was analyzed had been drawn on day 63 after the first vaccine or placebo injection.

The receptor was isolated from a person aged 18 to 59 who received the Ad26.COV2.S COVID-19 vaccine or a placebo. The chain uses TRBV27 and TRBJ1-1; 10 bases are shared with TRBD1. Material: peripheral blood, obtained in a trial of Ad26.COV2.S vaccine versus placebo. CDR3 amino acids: CASSLRTGGTEAFF. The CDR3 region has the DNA TGTGCCAGCAGTCTAAGGACAGGGGGCACTGAAGCTTTCTTT.